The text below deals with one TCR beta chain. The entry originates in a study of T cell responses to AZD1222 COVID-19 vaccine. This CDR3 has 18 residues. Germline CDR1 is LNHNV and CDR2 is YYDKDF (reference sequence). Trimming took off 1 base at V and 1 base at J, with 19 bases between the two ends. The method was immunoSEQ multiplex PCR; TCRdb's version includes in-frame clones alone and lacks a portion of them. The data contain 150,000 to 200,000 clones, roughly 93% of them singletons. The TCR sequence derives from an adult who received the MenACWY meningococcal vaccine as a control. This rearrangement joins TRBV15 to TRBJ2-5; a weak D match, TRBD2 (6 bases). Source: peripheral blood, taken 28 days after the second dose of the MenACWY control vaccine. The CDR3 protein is CATSRGSGSAGLQETQYF. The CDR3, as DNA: TGTGCCACCAGCAGAGGTTCTGGCTCGGCGGGACTCCAAGAGACCCAGTACTTC.